Listed below are T cell receptor beta chains from one sample, sequenced in a study of cytotoxic CD8 clonotypes in ibrutinib-treated CLL. Sequenced by immunoSEQ multiplex PCR; TCRdb stores in-frame clones only, minus some. This table holds 100,000 to 150,000 clones, 70% to 90% found once. The specimen was PBMCs, collected after 24 months of ibrutinib treatment. The receptor source for this set is a human donor with chronic lymphocytic leukemia. Each CDR3 is given with its conserved first and last residue. The D gene is left open where the match is weak. The listing skips clone size in some rows; elsewhere it reads once, few, many or a size class.

CASSWRTGSYEQYF	TGTGCCAGCAGCTGGAGGACAGGCTCCTACGAGCAGTACTTC	-	TRBJ2-7	TRBD1	TRBV7-2
CASSPRVPTSSNSNQPQHF	TGTGCCAGCTCTCCTCGTGTTCCGACCTCTTCGAATAGCAATCAGCCCCAGCATTTT	-	TRBJ1-5	-	TRBV4-2
CASSLDPDDNSPLHF	TGTGCCAGCAGCTTGGATCCGGATGATAATTCACCCCTCCACTTT	few	TRBJ1-6	-	TRBV5-4
CASSYEVGQEAFF	TGTGCCAGCAGTTACGAGGTTGGACAAGAAGCTTTCTTT	-	TRBJ1-1	-	TRBV6-5
CASSFLLGATNEKLFF	TGTGCCAGCAGTTTTCTACTAGGTGCAACTAATGAAAAACTGTTTTTT	-	TRBJ1-4	-	TRBV28
CASSRTGVPYEQYF	TGTGCCAGCAGTCGGACAGGGGTTCCGTACGAGCAGTACTTC	-	TRBJ2-7	TRBD1	TRBV27
CASSEAGGRGEQYF	TGTGCCAGCAGCGAAGCGGGAGGACGAGGGGAGCAGTACTTC	-	TRBJ2-7	TRBD2	TRBV9
CSASGRVNTEAFF	TGCAGCGCCTCGGGACGGGTGAACACTGAAGCTTTCTTT	-	TRBJ1-1	-	TRBV29-1
CAISGTSTNEKLFF	TGTGCCATCAGCGGGACGTCAACTAATGAAAAACTGTTTTTT	-	TRBJ1-4	-	TRBV10-3
CASEPSGRALNSQETQYF	TGTGCCAGCGAACCGAGCGGGAGGGCCCTGAATTCCCAAGAGACCCAGTACTTC	-	TRBJ2-5	TRBD2	TRBV28
CASSQTKVGEQYF	TGTGCCAGCAGCCAGACCAAGGTCGGGGAGCAGTACTTC	once	TRBJ2-7	-	TRBV5-4
CASTREPNQPQHF	TGTGCCAGCACTAGGGAACCCAATCAGCCCCAGCATTTT	-	TRBJ1-5	-	TRBV6-1
CASDISGTLYGYTF	TGTGCCAGTGATATCTCCGGGACTCTCTATGGCTACACCTTC	-	TRBJ1-2	-	TRBV2
CASSYSGKETQYF	TGTGCCAGCAGTTACTCAGGGAAAGAGACCCAGTACTTC	-	TRBJ2-5	-	TRBV6-5
CASSQGPSNTGELFF	TGTGCCAGCAGCCAAGGGCCCAGCAACACCGGGGAGCTGTTTTTT	-	TRBJ2-2	-	TRBV5-4
CASSLLPLSNQPQHF	TGTGCCAGCAGTTTACTCCCCCTATCCAATCAGCCCCAGCATTTT	once	TRBJ1-5	-	TRBV27
CASSLVSVTGGSQPQHF	TGTGCCAGCAGCTTAGTGTCTGTCACAGGGGGCTCTCAGCCCCAGCATTTT	once	TRBJ1-5	TRBD1	TRBV7-2
CASSSTSRAGPYEQYF	TGTGCCAGCAGCTCGACTTCGAGGGCAGGGCCCTACGAGCAGTACTTC	once	TRBJ2-7	-	TRBV11-2
CASSVQDSYEQYF	TGTGCCAGCAGCGTCCAGGACTCCTACGAGCAGTACTTC	-	TRBJ2-7	-	TRBV9
CASSEFQGVYEQYF	TGTGCCAGCAGTGAATTTCAGGGAGTCTACGAGCAGTACTTC	few	TRBJ2-7	-	TRBV2
CASSPRLIEAFF	TGTGCCAGCAGCCCAAGACTAATTGAAGCTTTCTTT	-	TRBJ1-1	-	TRBV7-8
CASSLDLTGLIGNTIYF	TGTGCCAGCAGCTTAGATCTCACAGGGCTTATTGGAAACACCATATATTTT	once	TRBJ1-3	-	TRBV11-2
CASSFLAGPQETQYF	TGCGCCAGCAGCTTTTTAGCGGGGCCTCAAGAGACCCAGTACTTC	-	TRBJ2-5	TRBD2	TRBV5-1
CASSPEGRGTSTDTQYF	TGTGCCAGTAGTCCCGAAGGGCGGGGAACTAGCACAGATACGCAGTATTTT	-	TRBJ2-3	-	TRBV19
CASSRGRKVPTELAKNIQYF	TGTGCCAGTAGTAGAGGACGAAAGGTACCGACCGAACTAGCCAAAAACATTCAGTACTTC	-	TRBJ2-4	-	TRBV19
CASSSPTQGTYEQYF	TGTGCCAGCAGCTCGCCCACGCAGGGAACCTACGAGCAGTACTTC	-	TRBJ2-7	-	TRBV5-4
CASSSGTGASYEQYF	TGTGCCAGTAGCTCGGGGACAGGGGCCTCCTACGAGCAGTACTTC	-	TRBJ2-7	TRBD1	TRBV19
CASSLFFGTDNSPLHF	TGTGCCAGCAGTTTATTCTTCGGGACAGATAATTCACCCCTCCACTTT	-	TRBJ1-6	TRBD1	TRBV28
CASSEFGSGQPHMNTEAFF	TGTGCCAGCAGTGAATTTGGGAGTGGGCAGCCCCACATGAACACTGAAGCTTTCTTT	-	TRBJ1-1	-	TRBV6-1
CASSNPLEIQETQYF	TGCGCCAGCAGCAACCCTTTGGAGATTCAAGAGACCCAGTACTTC	-	TRBJ2-5	-	TRBV5-1
CSVGSGGGTEAFF	TGCAGCGTTGGTTCCGGAGGGGGTACTGAAGCTTTCTTT	-	TRBJ1-1	-	TRBV29-1
CASSLAGAASGNTIYF	TGTGCCAGCAGCTTAGCGGGGGCAGCCTCTGGAAACACCATATATTTT	few	TRBJ1-3	-	TRBV7-2
CASSLDWSTDTQYF	TGTGCCAGCAGCCTCGATTGGAGCACAGATACGCAGTATTTT	-	TRBJ2-3	-	TRBV5-8
CASSFRVTAEAFF	TGTGCCAGCAGTTTCCGTGTAACGGCTGAAGCTTTCTTT	-	TRBJ1-1	-	TRBV6-6
CASSSGGTNQPQHF	TGTGCCAGCAGCTCAGGCGGGACCAATCAGCCCCAGCATTTT	few	TRBJ1-5	-	TRBV28
CASSRGSGTSGTTTDTQYF	TGTGCCAGCAGCCGCGGTTCCGGGACTAGCGGGACCACCACAGATACGCAGTATTTT	-	TRBJ2-3	TRBD2	TRBV4-2
CASSSPTGGFGYTF	TGTGCCAGCAGTAGCCCGACAGGGGGCTTTGGCTACACCTTC	-	TRBJ1-2	TRBD1	TRBV28
CASSPSDSNYGYTF	TGCGCCAGCAGCCCTTCGGACTCAAACTATGGCTACACCTTC	few	TRBJ1-2	-	TRBV5-1